This TCR beta chain emerged from a study of cytomegalovirus exposure and HLA in healthy donors. J was trimmed by 2 bases and V by 4 bases; bases with no gene match: 10. This CDR3 comprises 16 residues. Germline CDR1 reads MGHRA; CDR2 reads YSYEKL. 13 Jbeta primers and 60 Vbeta primers were used for the PCR. The protocol was immunoSEQ multiplex PCR, while the TCRdb copy is restricted to in-frame clones and leaves out a portion. The data show around 160,000 clones, approximately 80% seen once. The receptor was derived from a man in his fifties or sixties in good health and CMV-seropositive. The sequenced sample was PBMCs. The chain joins TRBV4-1 to TRBJ2-7, with 8 nucleotides matching TRBD2. CDR3 protein: CASSPARVAGTYEQYF. The DNA of the CDR3 is TGCGCCAGCAGCCCTGCGAGGGTAGCGGGGACCTACGAGCAGTACTTC.